These T cell receptor beta chains were read from a single sample in a study of response to subunit inactivated influenza vaccine. TCRdb re-analysed the RT-PCR reads in MiXCR, keeping a single row per CDR3 protein. The sample yields hundreds of thousands of distinct CDR3 sequences, approximately 14% seen once. Sequenced material: PBMCs from blood, taken less than 15 days before vaccination. The source of these receptors is a man aged 50-60 years who received an inactivated influenza vaccine. Each CDR3 is given with its conserved first and last residue. A D gene is named only where the DNA matches it firmly. Clone size is stated in some rows and not others, as once, few, many or a class when expanded.

clone size,J gene,D gene,V gene,CDR3 DNA,CDR3 protein
once,TRBJ2-3,TRBD2,TRBV5-1,TGCGCCAGCAGCCCGAAGCGGGGGGGCCCAGATACGCAGTCTTTT,CASSPKRGGPDTQSF
NA,TRBJ2-7,NA,TRBV6-1,TGTGCCAGCAGTGATCAGTACAGGGCCTACGAGCAGTACTTC,CASSDQYRAYEQYF
NA,TRBJ2-1,NA,TRBV15,TGTGCCACCAGCAACACGGTGTTAGACAATGAGCAGTTCTTC,CATSNTVLDNEQFF
NA,TRBJ2-7,TRBD1,TRBV6-5,TGTGCCAGCAGTTACACCGGACAGGGAGGCGAGCAGTACTTC,CASSYTGQGGEQYF
NA,TRBJ2-7,TRBD2,TRBV5-1,TGCGCCAGCAGCTTGCCACTAGCGGGAGCGGAGCAGTACTTC,CASSLPLAGAEQYF
NA,TRBJ2-5,NA,TRBV2,TGTGCCAGCGGAAGGAGGGAGACCCAGTACTTC,CASGRRETQYF
many,TRBJ2-7,TRBD1,TRBV10-3,TGTGCCATCAGTGTTGACAGGGGGCTGTACGAGCAGTACTTC,CAISVDRGLYEQYF
NA,TRBJ2-5,NA,TRBV7-8,TGTGCCAGCAGCTTGATGACCGGGGGCGAGACCCAGTACTTC,CASSLMTGGETQYF
few,TRBJ1-1,NA,TRBV11-2,TGTGCCAGTGAAAGGGGGATAGGCACTGAAGCTTTCTTT,CASERGIGTEAFF
few,TRBJ1-6,NA,TRBV3-1,TGTGCCAGCAGCCGCCGACAGGCTTCGGCCCTCCACTTT,CASSRRQASALHF
few,TRBJ1-5,NA,TRBV10-3,TGTGCCATCAGTGATGAGGGGGTATTCAATCAGCCCCAGCATTTT,CAISDEGVFNQPQHF
many,TRBJ2-3,TRBD1,TRBV12-3/TRBV12-4,TGTGCCAGCAGACTCTCACAGGGGTACACAGATACGCAGTATTTT,CASRLSQGYTDTQYF
few,TRBJ2-1,TRBD2,TRBV20-1,TGCAGTGCTAGAGAAAAGCGGGGGGCCTACAATGAGCAGTTCTTC,CSAREKRGAYNEQFF
few,TRBJ1-5,NA,TRBV12-3/TRBV12-4,TGTGCCAGCAGTTCCGGGTATCCTTTTCCTAGCAATCAGCCCCAGCATTTT,CASSSGYPFPSNQPQHF
NA,TRBJ2-1,NA,TRBV18,TGTGCCAGCTCACCAACAGGGTTTGAGCAGTTCTTC,CASSPTGFEQFF
few,TRBJ1-2,TRBD1,TRBV4-2,TGTGCCAGCAGCCAAGATAGAGGAAGGACAGGAGCTAACTATGGCTACACCTTC,CASSQDRGRTGANYGYTF
NA,TRBJ1-1,NA,TRBV7-2,TGTGCCAGCAGATTTACAGGGTACACTGAAGCTTTCTTT,CASRFTGYTEAFF
many,TRBJ1-1,NA,TRBV29-1,TGCAGCCTACGGACAGACACTGAAGCTTTCTTT,CSLRTDTEAFF
few,TRBJ1-4,NA,TRBV15,TGTGCCACCAGCAGAGATCGGACGTCAAATGAAAAACTGTTTTTT,CATSRDRTSNEKLFF
few,TRBJ1-2,TRBD1,TRBV28,TGTGCCAGCAGTTTATTGGAACCGGGACAGACATATGGCTACACCTTC,CASSLLEPGQTYGYTF
few,TRBJ1-3,NA,TRBV7-2,TGTGCCAGCAGCCCCCGACAGAGCTCTGGAAACACCATATATTTT,CASSPRQSSGNTIYF
NA,TRBJ2-2,NA,TRBV29-1,TGCAGCGTTGAACTGGTTGGGGGCGGGGAGCTGTTTTTT,CSVELVGGGELFF
NA,TRBJ2-1,TRBD2,TRBV7-6,TGTGCCAGCAGCTTCCGACTAGCGGGATTCTACAATGAGCAGTTCTTC,CASSFRLAGFYNEQFF
NA,TRBJ2-2,TRBD1,TRBV29-1,TGCAGCGTCCGCGCCGGGACAGGGAGGACCGGGGAGCTGTTTTTT,CSVRAGTGRTGELFF
NA,TRBJ1-1,NA,TRBV5-1,TGCGCCAGCAGCCGCCACAAGGGTCCCCGGAATGAAGCTTTCTTT,CASSRHKGPRNEAFF
few,TRBJ2-5,NA,TRBV5-4,TGTGCCAGCAGCCTCCCACAGGGCCTCCAAGAGACCCAGTACTTC,CASSLPQGLQETQYF
many,TRBJ1-5,NA,TRBV18,TGTGCCAGCTCACCACAGCAGGGAGATTGGAATCAGCCCCAGCATTTT,CASSPQQGDWNQPQHF